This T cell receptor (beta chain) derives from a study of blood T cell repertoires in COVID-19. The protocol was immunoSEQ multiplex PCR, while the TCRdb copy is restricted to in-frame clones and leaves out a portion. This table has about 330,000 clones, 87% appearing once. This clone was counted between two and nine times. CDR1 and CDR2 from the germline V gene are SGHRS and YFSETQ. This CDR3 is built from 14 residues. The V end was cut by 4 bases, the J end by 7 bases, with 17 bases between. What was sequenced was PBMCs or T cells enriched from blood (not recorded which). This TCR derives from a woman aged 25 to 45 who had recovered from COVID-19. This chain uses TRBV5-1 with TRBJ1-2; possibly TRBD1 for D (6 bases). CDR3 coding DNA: TGCGCCAGCAGCGAACCCAGGGGAAGTAGTGGCTACACCTTC. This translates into CASSEPRGSSGYTF.